This T cell receptor (beta chain) was profiled in a study of shared clonotypes between healthy human individuals. Looked up from germline, CDR1 is SNHLY and CDR2 is FYNNEI. The CDR3 loop spans 17 amino acids. With 1 base removed from V and 0 bases from J, the gap between germline ends came to 16 bases. The assay ran at deep level. Ten immunoSEQ deep assay plates were used by the authors to sequence unsorted PBMC DNA. In the original workflow: Owing to the provision of junction-only sequences devoid of quality scores by immunoSEQ, filtering differed. This table comes from immunoSEQ multiplex PCR, and its TCRdb copy is limited to in-frame clones, with some not included. The D gene and trimming were derived from the DNA, and the V and J assignments and clone size from that table. The profile shows 450,000 to 500,000 clones, around 80% of them singletons. The donor cohort consisted entirely of Caucasian adults residing in Nashville, Tennessee.

This clone was observed a single time. Sequenced material: PBMCs. The clonotype originates from a woman between 35 and 50 years old in good health. Some clones in this sample may be carry-over from other donors' samples. J is TRBJ2-7 and V is TRBV2; D call uncertain. The CDR3 sequence: CASSEEGWTPYSYEQYF. For the CDR3, the DNA is TGTGCCAGCAGTGAAGAGGGCTGGACGCCTTACTCCTACGAGCAGTACTTC.